This entry concerns a single TCR beta chain. The V gene's germline CDR1 is MDHEN and CDR2 SYDVKM. The CDR3 length is 14 residues. V was shortened by 8 bases and J by 0 bases, with 14 bases between the two germline ends. This sample was included in a study of cytomegalovirus exposure and HLA in healthy donors. Amplification used 60 Vbeta primers and 13 Jbeta primers. Libraries were prepared by immunoSEQ multiplex PCR; TCRdb keeps only in-frame clonotypes and omits some of them. The repertoire table contains tens of thousands of clones. The clonotype originates from a man over 45 in good health and CMV-seropositive. The rearrangement links TRBV28 to TRBJ2-7; weak D call: TRBD2 (6 bases). The sequencing input was PBMCs. This CDR3 is CASSGDSFSYEQYV. As DNA, the CDR3 is TGTGCCAGCTCGGGGGACTCCTTCTCCTACGAGCAGTACGTC.